The TCR beta chain described here comes from a study of monozygotic twins with inflammatory bowel disease. TCRdb reprocessed the 5' RACE reads, keeping one entry per CDR3 protein, no DNA. The ten most abundant clones cover 2.4% of a sample with fewer than 550,000 distinct CDR3 sequences. The length of the CDR3 is 15 residues. CDR1 is ENHRY and CDR2 is SYGVKD in the germline V gene. On this clonotype: Its specificity is unknown.

General study findings and limits: Inverse Simpson values showed less TCRbeta diversity in IBD patients than in their healthy co-twins.

The TCR sequence derives from a human donor with ulcerative colitis or Crohn's disease, or a healthy co-twin of an affected twin (not recorded which). Sequenced sample: blood. The gene calls are TRBV10-3 and TRBJ1-5. CDR3 loop: CAISESDRGNQPQHF.